The rows below give T cell receptor beta chains drawn from one sample of a study of blood T cells in healthy people across ages. TCRdb ran MiXCR on the 5' RACE reads and lists one entry per CDR3 protein. The table includes around 280,000 distinct CDR3 sequences, 27% detected once. Source material: blood. The receptors were gathered from a woman in her seventies in good health. Each CDR3 is given with its conserved first and last residue. D genes are given only for firm matches. Clone size is not always given. Where it is, it says once, few, many or a class for expanded clones.

V	J	size	D	DNA	CDR3
TRBV7-2	TRBJ1-1	.	.	TGTGCCAGCAGCTCATCATTCGGTTTAGAAGCTTTCTTT	CASSSSFGLEAFF
TRBV29-1	TRBJ2-2	.	TRBD2	TGCAGCGTTTCCCGGGGAGGGAAGATCACCGGGGAGCTGTTTTTT	CSVSRGGKITGELFF
TRBV28	TRBJ2-7	.	.	TGTGCCAGCAACACAGCTCTCTCCTACGAGCAGTACTTC	CASNTALSYEQYF
TRBV5-1	TRBJ2-1	.	.	TGCGCCAGCAGCGATAAACAGGGTCGCTCCTACAATGAGCAGTTCTTC	CASSDKQGRSYNEQFF
TRBV20-1	TRBJ2-7	few	.	TGCAGTGCTAGAGATTTACAGGCGCTCTCCTACGAGCAGTACTTC	CSARDLQALSYEQYF
TRBV11-2	TRBJ1-4	.	.	TGTGCCAGCAGCTTGGGTTATCTAACTAATGAAAAACTGTTTTTT	CASSLGYLTNEKLFF
TRBV6-5	TRBJ1-5	.	.	TGTGCCAGCAAGTCGGGATTAAATCAGCCCCAGCATTTT	CASKSGLNQPQHF
TRBV4-2	TRBJ1-4	.	.	TGTGCCAGCAGCCAAGTGGGAGGGGTGAACGAAAAACTGTTTTTT	CASSQVGGVNEKLFF
TRBV20-1	TRBJ2-7	.	.	TGCAGTCCCAAACGGGAGTTGGACGAGCAGTACTTC	CSPKRELDEQYF
TRBV18	TRBJ2-3	.	.	TGTGCCAGCTCTTCGCGGGCTAGCACAGATACGCAGTATTTT	CASSSRASTDTQYF
TRBV4-3	TRBJ2-1	.	TRBD2	TGCGCCAGCAGCCAGGCCGGGACTAGCTCACTCAATGAGCAGTTCTTC	CASSQAGTSSLNEQFF
TRBV20-1	TRBJ1-5	few	TRBD1	TGCAGTGTTCGAAAGGACAGGGTGAACAATCAGCCCCAGCATTTT	CSVRKDRVNNQPQHF
TRBV6-5	TRBJ1-5	.	.	TGTGCCAGCAGTTACCCCGGCAATATGATTCAAAATCAGCCCCAGCATTTT	CASSYPGNMIQNQPQHF
TRBV19	TRBJ2-5	.	TRBD2	TGTGCCAGTAGTTCTAGCGGGAGAACCCAGTACTTC	CASSSSGRTQYF
TRBV28	TRBJ2-1	.	TRBD2	TGTGCCAGCAGTTTCAGGGCTAGCGGGAGGGCCTGGTCCTACAATGAGCAGTTCTTC	CASSFRASGRAWSYNEQFF
TRBV20-1	TRBJ2-3	.	TRBD2	TGCAGTGCTCGACTAGCGGCGCAGTATTTT	CSARLAAQYF
TRBV11-2	TRBJ2-5	.	.	TGTGCCAGCAGCTCCGAGACTCGGGAGCAGTACTTC	CASSSETREQYF
TRBV15	TRBJ1-5	few	.	TGTGCCACCAGCAGAGCAGGGGGCAATCAGCCCCAGCATTTT	CATSRAGGNQPQHF
TRBV4-1	TRBJ2-5	many	TRBD2	TGCGCCAGCAGCCTGGGGAGACTAGCGCAAGAGACCCAGTACTTC	CASSLGRLAQETQYF
TRBV24-1	TRBJ2-1	.	.	TGTGCCACCAGTGATTTGTTGGGGTACAATGAGCAGTTCTTC	CATSDLLGYNEQFF
TRBV28	TRBJ2-4	.	.	TGTGCCAGCAGTTCCCCGACAGAAGGATTAGGCATTCAGTACTTC	CASSSPTEGLGIQYF
TRBV18	TRBJ2-1	few	TRBD2	TGTGCCAGCTCACCTCTTACCAGCGGGACCCACAATGAGCAGTTCTTC	CASSPLTSGTHNEQFF
TRBV7-7	TRBJ1-1	.	TRBD1	TGTGCTAGCAGTCCTCCGACAGGGGGGAACACTGAAGCTTTCTTT	CASSPPTGGNTEAFF
TRBV28	TRBJ2-6	.	.	TGTGCCAGCAGTTTCCCGAGGGCCAACGTCCTGACTTTC	CASSFPRANVLTF
TRBV20-1	TRBJ2-1	many	TRBD2	TGCAGTGCTAGAGACCGGACTAGCGGGAACCAGCAGTTCTTC	CSARDRTSGNQQFF
TRBV12-3/TRBV12-4	TRBJ2-3	once	.	TGTGCCAGCAGTTTAGCGAGCGGGCGAGCAGATACGGAGTATTTT	CASSLASGRADTEYF
TRBV28	TRBJ2-5	few	.	TGTGCCAGCAGTAACAGGGTCAAACAAGAGACCCAGTACTTC	CASSNRVKQETQYF
TRBV28	TRBJ2-1	many	.	TGTGCCAGCAGTTTACGGAATGAGCAGTTCTTC	CASSLRNEQFF
TRBV7-9	TRBJ2-7	few	.	TGTGCCAGCAGCCCACAGGATCTCTACGAGCAGTACTTC	CASSPQDLYEQYF
TRBV5-1	TRBJ1-1	.	TRBD1	TGCGCCAGCAGCCCGGGGAGCTCGGGACAGCACACTGAAGCTTTCTTT	CASSPGSSGQHTEAFF
TRBV20-1	TRBJ2-7	.	.	TGCAGTGCTAGCGGGAGATGGTACGAGCAGTACTTC	CSASGRWYEQYF
TRBV2	TRBJ2-5	many	.	TGTGCCAGCAGTTTTTACGGAGAGACCCAGTACTTC	CASSFYGETQYF
TRBV5-1	TRBJ1-3	few	TRBD1	TGCGCCAGCAGCCCCGGAGGGACAGGGGGCCCTGGAAACACCATATATTTT	CASSPGGTGGPGNTIYF
TRBV7-9	TRBJ1-1	.	.	TGTGCCAGCAGCCCCCAGACAGGAATGAACACTGAAGCTTTCTTT	CASSPQTGMNTEAFF
TRBV28	TRBJ2-5	.	.	TGTGCCAGCAGTTTAAGGCCAGGGGGAGGCGAGACCCAGTACTTC	CASSLRPGGGETQYF
TRBV10-3	TRBJ2-1	few	.	TGTGCCATCAGCCCTGACAATGAGCAGTTCTTC	CAISPDNEQFF
TRBV15	TRBJ2-3	.	TRBD2	TGTGCCACCAGCGCAGAGAGGTCTAGCGGGGACCAAGATACGCAGTATTTT	CATSAERSSGDQDTQYF
TRBV5-1	TRBJ1-1	few	TRBD1	TGCGCCAGCAGCCTAGGGACAGTCGGGATCCCATATTCGGAAGCTTCCTTT	CASSLGTVGIPYSEASF
TRBV20-1	TRBJ2-5	few	.	TGCAGTGCTAGAGAAGGTTCACTTCAAGAGACCCAGTACTTC	CSAREGSLQETQYF
TRBV7-9	TRBJ2-7	.	TRBD1	TGTGCCAGCAGCTCGATGACAGGGGTCCACGAGCAGTACTTC	CASSSMTGVHEQYF
TRBV5-1	TRBJ2-3	.	.	TGCGCCAGCGAAAGCTCGAGGGGAACAGATACGCAGTATTTT	CASESSRGTDTQYF
TRBV5-1	TRBJ2-7	few	.	TGCGCCAGCAGCGGTGGAGGGACAAAAGCCTACGAGCAGTACTTC	CASSGGGTKAYEQYF
TRBV7-2	TRBJ2-3	many	.	TGTGCCAGCAGCTTAGCCCGGGGAGATACGCAGTATTTT	CASSLARGDTQYF
TRBV28	TRBJ2-2	many	.	TGTGCCAGCATACGGAGTACCGGGGAGCTGTTTTTT	CASIRSTGELFF
TRBV5-1	TRBJ2-1	.	TRBD2	TGCGCCAGCAGCTTGGAGCGGGACCCCTACAATGAGCAGTTCTTC	CASSLERDPYNEQFF
TRBV5-1	TRBJ2-7	.	.	TGCGCCAGCAGCTTGGCTCCAGCGGAAACCTACGAGCAGCACTTC	CASSLAPAETYEQHF
TRBV15	TRBJ2-3	many	.	TGTGCCACCAGCAGAGATGGAGGAGGGACAGATACGCAGTATTTT	CATSRDGGGTDTQYF
TRBV28	TRBJ2-1	.	TRBD2	TGTGCCAGCAGTTCCCCGGCGGGAGGCCGGGGTGAGCAGTTCTTC	CASSSPAGGRGEQFF
TRBV28	TRBJ2-7	.	TRBD2	TGTGCCAGCAGTTTCTCGGGAGGGTACGACGAGCAGTACTTC	CASSFSGGYDEQYF
TRBV7-9	TRBJ2-2	.	TRBD2	TGTGCCAGCAGCTTAGTTCCTAGCGGGGACTACGGGGAGCTGTTTTTT	CASSLVPSGDYGELFF
TRBV20-1	TRBJ2-1	once	.	TGCAGTGCTAGGGGGTGGGGTAGAGCGGACTACAATGAGCAGTTCTTC	CSARGWGRADYNEQFF
TRBV4-1	TRBJ1-1	.	.	TGCGCCAGCAGCCAAGTTCCAGGGCGGACTGAAGCTTTCTTT	CASSQVPGRTEAFF
TRBV29-1	TRBJ2-3	.	.	TGCAGCGTTAGTCCCCCCCGGGACTTCTCCGATACGCAGTATTTT	CSVSPPRDFSDTQYF
TRBV7-9	TRBJ2-5	.	TRBD2	TGTGCCAGCAGCGTCGGGACTTTGGGAGGGGAGACCCAGTACTTC	CASSVGTLGGETQYF
TRBV7-2	TRBJ1-1	few	.	TGTGCCAGCAGCTTAGGTGACTTGAACACTGAAGCTTTCTTT	CASSLGDLNTEAFF